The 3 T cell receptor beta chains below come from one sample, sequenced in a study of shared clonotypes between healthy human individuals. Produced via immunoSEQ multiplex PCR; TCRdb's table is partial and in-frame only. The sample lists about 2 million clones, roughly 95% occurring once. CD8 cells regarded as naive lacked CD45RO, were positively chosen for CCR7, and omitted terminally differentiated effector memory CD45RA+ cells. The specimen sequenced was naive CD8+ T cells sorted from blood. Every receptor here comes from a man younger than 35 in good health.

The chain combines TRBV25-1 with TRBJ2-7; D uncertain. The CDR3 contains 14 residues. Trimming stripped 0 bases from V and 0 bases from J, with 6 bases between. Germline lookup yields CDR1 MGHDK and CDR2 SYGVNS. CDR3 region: CASSEYDNSYEQYF. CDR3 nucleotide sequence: TGTGCCAGCAGTGAATATGACAACTCCTACGAGCAGTACTTC.

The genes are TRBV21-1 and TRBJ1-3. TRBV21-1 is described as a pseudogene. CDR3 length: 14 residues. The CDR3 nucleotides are TGTGCCAGCAGCAACCGGTCTGCAGGAAACACCATATATTTT. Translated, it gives CASSNRSAGNTIYF.

CDR3 loop: CASSLTTGQETQYF. The CDR3 DNA follows: TGTGCCAGCAGCTTGACGACAGGCCAAGAGACCCAGTACTTC. The rearrangement links TRBV11-2 to TRBJ2-5; tentatively, D is TRBD1 (6 bases). Germline loops: CDR1 SGHAT, CDR2 FQNNGV. V lost 3 bases and J lost 1, with 9 bases in between. This CDR3 is built from 14 residues.